This record looks at one TCR beta chain sequence and its context. As yet, its antigen is unknown. PCR involved 60 Vbeta and 13 Jbeta primers. Original data processing: In a later analysis, some 11 million of some 80 million unique beta chains occurred in at least two donors. Repertoires were generated with immunoSEQ multiplex PCR, while TCRdb's copy carries only in-frame clones and drops some. That table gives V, J and clone size, and the DNA gave D and trimming. The table shows approximately 120,000 clones, with roughly 10% occurring only once. In germline, CDR1 is SGHAT, CDR2 FQDESV (reference sequence). Deletions cut 6 bases from V and 0 bases from J, with 9 bases between. The CDR3 loop spans 14 amino acids. The sample originates from a study of cytomegalovirus exposure and HLA in healthy donors. Study-level findings and limits: The records held CMV serostatus as the only immune exposure information. Listed as cytomegalovirus-associated were 150 or so TCR beta chains.

This rearrangement joins TRBV11-1 to TRBJ2-1, with unresolved D. This receptor was taken from a woman aged 18-29 years in good health and CMV-seropositive. Sample: PBMCs. The CDR3 DNA follows: TGTGCCAGCAGTCACCTGAGCTCCTACAATGAGCAGTTCTTC. Its translation is CASSHLSSYNEQFF.